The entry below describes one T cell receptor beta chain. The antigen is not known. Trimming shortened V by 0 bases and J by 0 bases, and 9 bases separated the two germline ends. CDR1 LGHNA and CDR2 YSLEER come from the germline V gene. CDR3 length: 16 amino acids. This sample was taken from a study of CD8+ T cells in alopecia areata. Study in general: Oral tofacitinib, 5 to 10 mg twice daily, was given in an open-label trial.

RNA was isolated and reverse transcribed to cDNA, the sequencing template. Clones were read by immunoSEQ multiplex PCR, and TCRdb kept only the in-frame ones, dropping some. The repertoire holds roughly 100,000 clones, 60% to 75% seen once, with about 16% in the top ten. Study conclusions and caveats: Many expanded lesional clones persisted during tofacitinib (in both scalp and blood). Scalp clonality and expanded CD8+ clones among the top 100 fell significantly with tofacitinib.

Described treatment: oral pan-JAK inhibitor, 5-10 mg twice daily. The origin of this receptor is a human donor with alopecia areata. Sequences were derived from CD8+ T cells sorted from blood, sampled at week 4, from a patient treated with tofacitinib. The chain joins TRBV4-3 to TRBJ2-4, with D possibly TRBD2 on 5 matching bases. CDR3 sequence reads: CASSQDFRGAKNIQYF. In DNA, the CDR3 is TGCGCCAGCAGCCAAGATTTCCGGGGAGCCAAAAACATTCAGTACTTC.